The source of this T cell receptor beta chain is a study of T cells after yellow fever vaccination. A single record per CDR3 protein comes from TCRdb applying MiXCR to the 5' RACE reads. The table records 450,000 to 550,000 distinct CDR3 sequences, roughly a fifth of them present only once. Germline CDR1 reads ENHRY; CDR2 reads SYGVKD. The ends were cut back, 7 bases at V and 4 bases at J, with 14 bases in the middle. The CDR3 extends over 14 amino acids. This clonotype was counted a few times. The V call is TRBV10-3, the J call TRBJ1-3; no definite D call. The sample in question was PBMCs, obtained less than 25 days after the first yellow fever vaccination. The origin of this receptor is a man aged 18 to 29 who received the YFV17D yellow fever vaccine. The CDR3 DNA is TGTGCCATCACGAAGGAGGCATCCGGAAACACCATATATTTT. Its protein is CAITKEASGNTIYF.